The 3 T cell receptor beta chains in this list originate from one sample, sequenced in a study of massively parallel sequencing of T cell beta chains. TCRdb itself ran the 5' RACE reads through MiXCR, one entry per CDR3 protein. The sample contains roughly 4,000 distinct CDR3 sequences, around two fifths of which appear only once. Sample: commercial RNA from peripheral blood pooled from many donors. The receptor source for this set is a pool of human donors in good health; the sample was commercial RNA pooled from many donors.

J is TRBJ2-1 and V is TRBV7-6; TRBD1 agrees at 10 bases. The junction had 1 base not matched to a gene; V was cut back by 1 base and J by 7 bases. CDR1 is SGHVS, CDR2 FNYEAQ, per germline. This CDR3 spans 14 amino acids. CDR3 loop: CASSLGDRGNEQFF. In DNA form, the CDR3 reads TGTGCCAGCAGCTTAGGGGACAGGGGAAATGAGCAGTTCTTC.

The rearrangement joins TRBV10-3 to TRBJ1-5, with D maybe TRBD1 (6 bases). The CDR3 has 16 residues. Germline V gene sequence: CDR1 ENHRY, CDR2 SYGVKD. The germline V and J ends were trimmed by 2 bases and 6 bases, with 17 bases remaining between them. The CDR3 coding sequence is TGTGCCATCAGTGAGCAGGCGGGGGGCTACGGTCAGCCCCAGCATTTT. Translating it yields CAISEQAGGYGQPQHF.

The CDR3 reads CASSRRRGAEAFF. The CDR3 DNA reads as TGTGCCAGCAGTCGACGACGGGGGGCTGAAGCTTTCTTT. This sequence joins TRBV11-1 and TRBJ1-1, with D tentatively TRBD1 (5 bases). The CDR3 consists of 13 residues. Germline lookup yields CDR1 SGHAT and CDR2 FQDESV (reference sequence). V lost 6 bases, J lost 6 bases, and 14 bases lay in between.